This T cell receptor (beta chain) was identified in a study of T cells in Graves' hyperthyroidism and ophthalmopathy. V lost 7 bases, J lost 4 bases, and 17 bases stayed unmatched. This CDR3 has 17 amino acids. Amplification of TCR beta CDR3 regions was performed using RNA transcripts as template. Using the HTBI primer set, a first-round RT-PCR was run on the TCR CDR3. TCRdb re-called the multiplex PCR reads through MiXCR, storing one row per CDR3 protein. The sample lists 250,000 to 400,000 distinct CDR3 sequences, roughly 15% occurring once. The sample holds a few counts of this clonotype. Without the conserved terminal phenylalanine or tryptophan, this CDR3 likely stems from a read error.

The clonotype comes from a woman aged 40 to 55 with Graves' ophthalmopathy. The sample consisted of blood. The rearrangement joins TRBV12-3 or TRBV12-4 to TRBJ1-1; the match to TRBD1 covers 8 bases. The CDR3 here is CASTFSSDRGGFTEAFS. The CDR3 DNA follows: TGTGCCAGCACCTTTAGTAGTGACAGGGGTGGTTTCACTGAAGCTTTCTCT.